A single sample is the source of the 13 T cell receptor beta chains below, sequenced in a study of blood T cells in healthy people across ages. Then a second PCR, running roughly 7 to 11 cycles, was carried out with a sample-barcoded 5' primer and a J-beta primer mix. MiXCR, applied by TCRdb to the 5' RACE reads, yields one record per CDR3 protein. The sample lists more than 900,000 distinct CDR3 sequences; almost 30% were seen once. These data are also associated with another study on T cells of mothers and their children.

Specimen: blood. All receptors come from a woman in her thirties or forties in good health.

The table lists this clonotype with a few counts. V gene TRBV7-9 combines with J gene TRBJ2-1, with D hard to call. V was shortened by 4 bases and J by 5 bases, with 12 bases between the two germline ends. The CDR3 spans 14 residues. In germline, CDR1 is SEHNR, CDR2 FQNEAQ (reference sequence). The CDR3 here is CASSSLALNNEQFF. The DNA for the CDR3 is TGTGCCAGCAGCTCCCTGGCCCTGAACAATGAGCAGTTCTTC.

The rearrangement links TRBV9 to TRBJ2-5; TRBD2 is a possible D gene (6 bases). Germline assignment: CDR1 SGDLS and CDR2 YYNGEE. The CDR3 totals 14 residues. The V end was cut by 3 bases, the J end by 9 bases, with 18 bases between. CDR3 loop: CASSGAGREEAQYF. The CDR3 coding sequence is TGTGCCAGCAGCGGAGCGGGTAGGGAGGAGGCCCAGTACTTC.

A few counts support this clonotype. The CDR3 bases are TGCAGTGCTAGAGATTGGAGCGGGGGCTTCCACAATGAGCAGTTCTTC. Translation: CSARDWSGGFHNEQFF. This chain joins TRBV20-1 and TRBJ2-1; 8 bases agree with TRBD2. Germline assignment: CDR1 DFQATT and CDR2 SNEGSKA (reference sequence). The V gene end was trimmed by 0 bases and the J gene end by 5 bases; junction bases not matched to a gene: 9. The CDR3 runs 16 residues.

The CDR3 DNA follows: TGCAGTGCTAGATCAGGGGCCGTGGATGGAACTGAAGCTTTCTTT. Its translation: CSARSGAVDGTEAFF. V and J are TRBV20-1 and TRBJ1-1, with D possibly TRBD1 on 6 matching bases. The CDR3 is 15 amino acids. CDR1 is DFQATT and CDR2 is SNEGSKA in the germline V gene (reference sequence). Trimming cost V 2 bases and J 5 bases, with 18 bases left between them.

The V call is TRBV20-1, the J call TRBJ2-7; D unclear. The CDR3 sequence is 14 residues long. CDR1 and CDR2 from the germline V gene are DFQATT and SNEGSKA (reference sequence). The germline V and J ends were trimmed by 6 bases and 0 bases, with 15 bases remaining between them. DNA of the CDR3: TGCAGTGCCGACCCTACCTACGGCTCCTACGAGCAGTACTTC. Translated, it gives CSADPTYGSYEQYF.

V is TRBV6-1 and J is TRBJ1-1, with D perhaps matching TRBD1 (6 bases). CDR3 length: 14 amino acids. Trimming left V 1 base short and J 13 bases short, with 19 bases between. CDR1 is MNHNS, CDR2 SASEGT, per germline. The CDR3 loop is CASSEGRQGIIGFF. CDR3 coding DNA: TGTGCCAGCAGTGAAGGTCGCCAGGGGATTATTGGTTTCTTT.

At least ten counts were recorded for this clonotype. The V call is TRBV7-2, the J call TRBJ2-5; weak D call: TRBD2 (5 bases). Germline V CDR1 and CDR2: SGHTA, FQGNSA. The CDR3 totals 15 residues. V lost 3 bases to trimming and J lost 0 bases, with 11 bases between them. CDR3 in amino acids: CASSLPLGNQETQYF. For the CDR3, the DNA is TGTGCCAGCAGCTTGCCACTAGGGAACCAAGAGACCCAGTACTTC.

This clonotype was detected many times. The V gene is TRBV7-2, the J gene TRBJ2-7; D tentatively reads TRBD1 or TRBD2 (6 bases each). The CDR3 has 16 residues. V was shortened by 5 bases and J by 7 bases, with 24 bases between the two germline ends. The germline CDR1 and CDR2 sequences are SGHTA and FQGNSA. CDR3 in DNA: TGTGCCAGCAGCCCCCTAGAGGGGGGCCCACCCGGGGAGCAGTACTTC. Amino acid sequence: CASSPLEGGPPGEQYF. The whole variable domain, filled in from reference TRBV7-2 and TRBJ2-7, reads GAGVSQSPSNKVTEKGKDVELRCDPISGHTALYWYRQSLGQGLEFLIYFQGNSAPDKSGLPSDRFSAERTGGSVSTLTIQRTQQEDSAVYLCASSPLEGGPPGEQYFGPGTRLTVT.

As to this clonotype: Relative to the germline gene, one junction end is altered; a read error may explain this. The J gene is TRBJ1-4, the V gene TRBV4-2; no clear D gene. Germline loops: CDR1 LGHNA, CDR2 YNFKEQ. The CDR3 runs to 16 residues. The CDR3 DNA sequence: TGTGCCAACAGCCAACCCCTAGGGCAGGCCTATGAAAAACTGTTTTTT. This gives the protein CANSQPLGQAYEKLFF.

The rearrangement uses TRBV28 and TRBJ1-6, with unresolved D. V was clipped by 8 bases and J by 0 bases, with 14 bases between them. Germline CDR1 MDHEN, CDR2 SYDVKM. This CDR3 is built from 16 residues. The CDR3 region has the DNA TGTGCCAGCCGGAGGGAGGCGAGCTCCTATAATTCACCCCTCCACTTT. It translates to CASRREASSYNSPLHF.

This clonotype was recorded at least ten times. The chain couples TRBV11-2 to TRBJ2-5; 9 nucleotides agree with TRBD2. The CDR3 has 13 amino acids. Unmatched junction bases numbered 7, after V lost 9 bases and J lost 5 bases. Germline CDR1 and CDR2: SGHAT and FQNNGV. Written as DNA, the CDR3 is TGTGCCAGTGCCCTAGCGGGGCCGGAGACCCAGTACTTC. This sequence encodes CASALAGPETQYF.

This clonotype was seen many times. This chain joins TRBV4-2 and TRBJ1-5; tentatively, D is TRBD1 (6 bases). Trimming removed 1 base at V and 7 bases at J, with 14 bases between. This CDR3 contains 15 residues. Germline CDR1 is LGHNA and CDR2 is YNFKEQ. CDR3 nucleotides: TGTGCCAGCAGCCAAGCCGTTCAGGGGAACCAGCCCCAGCATTTT. Its translation: CASSQAVQGNQPQHF.

The chain links TRBV12-3 or TRBV12-4 to TRBJ1-1, with D maybe TRBD1 (6 bases). The CDR3 sequence is 14 residues long. The V and J ends lost 5 bases and 6 bases respectively, with 16 bases between them. CDR3 sequence (DNA): TGTGCCAGCAGTCCGGTTTCACCAGGGGCTGAAGCTTTCTTT. Translation: CASSPVSPGAEAFF.